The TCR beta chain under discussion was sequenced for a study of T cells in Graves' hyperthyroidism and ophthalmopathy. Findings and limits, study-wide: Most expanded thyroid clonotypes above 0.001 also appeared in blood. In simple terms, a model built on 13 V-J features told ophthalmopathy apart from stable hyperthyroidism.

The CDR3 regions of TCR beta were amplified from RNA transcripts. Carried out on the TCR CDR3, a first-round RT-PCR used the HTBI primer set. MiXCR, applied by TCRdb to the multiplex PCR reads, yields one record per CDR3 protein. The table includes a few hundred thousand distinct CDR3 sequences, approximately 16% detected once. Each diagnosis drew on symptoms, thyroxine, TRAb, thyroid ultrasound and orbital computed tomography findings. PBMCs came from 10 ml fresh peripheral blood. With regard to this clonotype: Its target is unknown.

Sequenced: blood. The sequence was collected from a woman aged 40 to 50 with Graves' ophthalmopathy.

The CDR3 coding sequence is TGTGCCAGTGGGTTTTGGGGGGGTCGGAATGAGCAGTTCTTC. This encodes CASGFWGGRNEQFF. The genes are TRBV6-1 and TRBJ2-1; 7 bases are a match to TRBD2. CDR1 is MNHNS and CDR2 is SASEGT in the germline V gene. V shed 9 bases, J shed 7 bases, and the junction held 12 bases outside the gene matches. The CDR3 extends over 14 amino acids.